This TCR beta chain originates from a study of shared T cell receptors in the human thymus. V gave up 3 bases and J gave up 0 bases; unmatched junction bases: 11. Germline CDR1 and CDR2: SGHDT and YYEEEE. This CDR3 has 18 amino acids. Produced via immunoSEQ multiplex PCR; TCRdb's table is partial and in-frame only. The sample holds approximately 580,000 clones; about four fifths are singletons and the top ten take roughly 0.013%. These same data were also listed under a study on human thymus T cells. This second report adds: All donors were healthy Finnish infants who were undergoing corrective surgery to treat congenital heart defects. Thymic tissue was derived from resections collected during corrective heart surgery. Repertoires sampled from thymus and blood appeared biased in V and J gene usage. Thymic TCR repertoires of unrelated people reportedly overlapped highly.

The sequencing input was thymocytes. The chain has TRBV5-6 and TRBJ2-1; 8 nucleotides agree with TRBD1. The sequence came from a boy in the first two years of life with a congenital heart defect. This CDR3 reads CASSYRDRSSSSYNEQFF. The CDR3 nucleotides are TGTGCCAGCAGCTACCGGGACAGGTCCTCGAGCTCCTACAATGAGCAGTTCTTC.